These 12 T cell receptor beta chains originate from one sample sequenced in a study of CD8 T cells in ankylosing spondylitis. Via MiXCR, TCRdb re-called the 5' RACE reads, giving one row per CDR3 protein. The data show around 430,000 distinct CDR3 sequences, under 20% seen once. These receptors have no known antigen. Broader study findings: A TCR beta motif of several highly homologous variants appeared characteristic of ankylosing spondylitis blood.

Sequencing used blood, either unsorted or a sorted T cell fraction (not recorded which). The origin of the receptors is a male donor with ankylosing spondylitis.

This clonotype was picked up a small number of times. The CDR3 region is CAISERGQETQYF. The CDR3 coding sequence is TGTGCCATCAGTGAACGGGGTCAAGAGACCCAGTACTTC. The chain uses TRBV10-3 and TRBJ2-5; maybe TRBD2 (5 bases). Germline CDR1 reads ENHRY; CDR2 reads SYGVKD. Trimming cost V 3 bases and J 2 bases, with 7 bases left between them. The CDR3 runs 13 residues.

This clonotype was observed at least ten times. CDR3 coding DNA: TGTGCCAGCAGTTTGGCTAGCAATCAGCCCCAGCATTTT. It translates to CASSLASNQPQHF. The chain joins TRBV12-3 or TRBV12-4 to TRBJ1-5, with D hard to call. The CDR3 totals 13 residues. The V end was cut by 3 bases, the J end by 0 bases, with 3 bases between.

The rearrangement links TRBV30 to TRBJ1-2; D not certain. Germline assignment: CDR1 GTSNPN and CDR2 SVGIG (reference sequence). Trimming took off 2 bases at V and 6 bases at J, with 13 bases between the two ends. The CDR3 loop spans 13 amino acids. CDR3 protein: CAWSIRLRDGYTF. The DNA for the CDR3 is TGTGCCTGGAGTATTAGGCTTCGGGATGGCTACACCTTC.

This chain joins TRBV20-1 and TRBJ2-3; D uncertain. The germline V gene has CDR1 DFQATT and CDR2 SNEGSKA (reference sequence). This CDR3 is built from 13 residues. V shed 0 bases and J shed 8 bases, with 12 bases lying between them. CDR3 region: CSARDQLTVTQYF. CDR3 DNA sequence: TGCAGTGCTAGAGACCAGCTAACGGTTACGCAGTATTTT.

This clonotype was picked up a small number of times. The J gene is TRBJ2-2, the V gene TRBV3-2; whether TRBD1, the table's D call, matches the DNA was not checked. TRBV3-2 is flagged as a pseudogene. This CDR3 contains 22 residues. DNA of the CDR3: TGTGCCAGCAGCCCCCGACCCCCCGGGACAGGGGCCGCCCCTTACAACACCGGGGAGCTGTTTTTT. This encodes CASSPRPPGTGAAPYNTGELFF.

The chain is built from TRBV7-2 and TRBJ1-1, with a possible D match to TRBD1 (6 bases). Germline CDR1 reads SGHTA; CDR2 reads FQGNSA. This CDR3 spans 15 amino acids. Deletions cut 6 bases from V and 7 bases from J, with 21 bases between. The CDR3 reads CASRSNGGGAGEAFF. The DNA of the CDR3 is TGTGCCAGCAGGTCTAACGGGGGCGGGGCAGGTGAAGCTTTCTTT.

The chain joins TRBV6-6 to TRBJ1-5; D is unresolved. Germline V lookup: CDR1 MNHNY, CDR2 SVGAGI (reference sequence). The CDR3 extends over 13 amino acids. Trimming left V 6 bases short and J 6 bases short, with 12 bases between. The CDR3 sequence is CASSAFRAQPQHF. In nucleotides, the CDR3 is TGTGCCAGCAGCGCTTTCCGGGCTCAGCCCCAGCATTTT.

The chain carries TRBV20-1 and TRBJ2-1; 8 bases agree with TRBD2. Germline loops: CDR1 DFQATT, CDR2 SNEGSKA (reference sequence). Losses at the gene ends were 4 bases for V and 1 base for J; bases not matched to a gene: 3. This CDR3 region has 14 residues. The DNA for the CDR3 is TGCAGTGCTACGGTAGCGGGGTCCTACAATGAGCAGTTCTTC. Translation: CSATVAGSYNEQFF.

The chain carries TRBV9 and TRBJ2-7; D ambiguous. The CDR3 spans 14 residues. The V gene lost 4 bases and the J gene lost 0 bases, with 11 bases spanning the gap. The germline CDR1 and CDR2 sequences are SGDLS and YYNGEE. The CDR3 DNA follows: TGTGCCAGCAGCCCCCGGTTTAGCTCCTACGAGCAGTACTTC. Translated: CASSPRFSSYEQYF.

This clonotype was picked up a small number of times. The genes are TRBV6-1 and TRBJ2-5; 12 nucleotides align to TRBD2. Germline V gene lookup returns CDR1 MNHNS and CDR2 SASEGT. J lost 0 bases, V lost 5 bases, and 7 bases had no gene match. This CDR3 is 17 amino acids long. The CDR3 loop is CASSPGLAGGNQETQYF. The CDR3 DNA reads TGTGCCAGCAGTCCCGGGCTAGCGGGGGGGAACCAAGAGACCCAGTACTTC.

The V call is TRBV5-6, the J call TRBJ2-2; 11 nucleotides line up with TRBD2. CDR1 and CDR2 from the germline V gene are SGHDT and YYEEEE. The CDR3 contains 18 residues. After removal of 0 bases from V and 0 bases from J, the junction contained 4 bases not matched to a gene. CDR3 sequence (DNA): TGTGCCAGCAGCTTGGATCTGGGACTAGCGGCGAACACCGGGGAGCTGTTTTTT. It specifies CASSLDLGLAANTGELFF. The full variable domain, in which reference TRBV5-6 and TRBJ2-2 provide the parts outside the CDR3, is DAGVTQSPTHLIKTRGQQVTLRCSPKSGHDTVSWYQQALGQGPQFIFQYYEEEERQRGNFPDRFSGHQFPNYSSELNVNALLLGDSALYLCASSLDLGLAANTGELFFGEGSRLTVL.

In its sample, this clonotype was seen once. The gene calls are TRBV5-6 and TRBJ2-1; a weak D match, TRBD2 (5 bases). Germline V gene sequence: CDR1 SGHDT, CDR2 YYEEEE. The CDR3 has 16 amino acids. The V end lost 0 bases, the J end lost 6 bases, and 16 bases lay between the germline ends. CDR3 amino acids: CASSLASRGMVNEQFF. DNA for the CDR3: TGTGCCAGCAGCTTGGCCTCTAGAGGGATGGTCAATGAGCAGTTCTTC.